This entry features one TCR beta chain sequence. Antigen: not known. The data originate from a study of shared clonotypes between healthy human individuals. Overall study results and limits: Clonotype sharing among donors, it was expected, would be affected by sequencing depth. Among the subsets, naive ones generally showed larger estimated richness than memory ones.

Trimming shortened V by 5 bases and J by 4 bases, and 14 bases separated the two germline ends. Germline V gives CDR1 SEHNR, CDR2 FQNEAQ (reference sequence). The length of the CDR3 is 15 residues. Method: immunoSEQ multiplex PCR; TCRdb's copy keeps in-frame clones and lacks some. The table includes some 2.1 million clones, about 95% detected once. Naive CD8 cells comprised CD45RO-negative, CCR7-positively selected cells, excluding terminally differentiated effector memory CD45RA+ cells. The chain recombines TRBV7-9 with TRBJ2-2; D call uncertain. The sequenced sample was naive CD8+ T cells sorted from blood. The clonotype was recovered from a young man in good health. The CDR3 sequence is CASSVGQGGTGELFF. The DNA for the CDR3 is TGTGCCAGCAGCGTAGGCCAAGGTGGCACCGGGGAGCTGTTTTTT.